One sample yielded the 2 T cell receptor beta chains listed below, sequenced in a study of early T cells in non-severe SARS-CoV-2 infection (dated by TCRdb to the early 2020s). Library preparation was by 5' RACE. Sequencing relied on a NextSeq 500. Starting from the raw public reads, TCRdb applied fastp trimming at Q25, assembled clones with MiXCR and retained in-frame beta chains. Rows with a matching CDR3 protein are joined into one entry that keeps the most common DNA and genes. The sample has about 39,000 distinct CDR3 sequences on record, 4.5% to 7% of them singletons. The ten biggest clones cover more than 3.5% of the sample. The starting material was whole blood, obtained at baseline. Source of these receptors: an adult who was a healthcare worker with PCR-confirmed SARS-CoV-2 infection or an uninfected control (not recorded which).

This clonotype was seen many times. V usage is TRBV20-1 and J usage is TRBJ1-6; 7 bases agree with TRBD1. Germline trimming cut 3 bases from V and 7 bases from J; bases unmatched to any gene: 6. Germline V gives CDR1 DFQATT, CDR2 SNEGSKA (reference sequence). The CDR3 is made up of 14 amino acids. CDR3 protein: CSASPGTVNSPLHF. The CDR3 DNA follows: TGCAGTGCTAGCCCCGGGACAGTAAATTCACCCCTCCACTTT.

The chain joins TRBV30 to TRBJ2-3; TRBD1 or TRBD2 may be the D gene (5 bases each). The CDR3 consists of 13 residues. Trimming shortened V by 5 bases and J by 3 bases, and 12 bases separated the two germline ends. Germline V gene data show CDR1 as GTSNPN and CDR2 as SVGIG (reference sequence). CDR3 nucleotide sequence: TGTGCCTGGGGGGACGGATCAACAGATACGCAGTATTTT. Its protein product is CAWGDGSTDTQYF.